These 22 T cell receptor beta chains share one sample of origin, sequenced in a study of siplizumab effects on memory and regulatory T cells (dated by TCRdb to between 2018 and 2020). Libraries came from the immunoSEQ multiplex PCR assay. Imported from immuneACCESS, the table was reduced by TCRdb to in-frame sequences with V and J called. These copies leave out some clones; in studies compared against another copy, an unresolved V gene accounts for under half, and the cause of the remainder is not known. Counted in this sample were 70,000 to 90,000 clones; 80% to 90% of them appeared once. The ten largest make up 15% of the sample. The sequencing sample was made of CD4+ T cells sorted from blood. The receptor source for this set is a human donor in good health.

The gene calls are TRBV7-9 and TRBJ2-1, with 10 bases identical to TRBD2. V was pared by 10 bases and J by 5 bases, with 11 bases of the junction left unmatched. CDR1 SEHNR and CDR2 FQNEAQ come from the germline V gene (reference sequence). This CDR3 spans 15 amino acids. The CDR3 protein is CATGRSGRADNEQFF. The CDR3 coding sequence is TGTGCCACCGGAAGAAGCGGGAGGGCGGACAATGAGCAGTTCTTC.

This chain links TRBV12-5 with TRBJ1-5, with D tentatively TRBD1 (6 bases). This CDR3 spans 14 amino acids. The V and J ends lost 6 bases and 3 bases respectively, with 12 bases between them. Looked up from germline, CDR1 is LGHNT and CDR2 is FRNRAP. DNA of the CDR3: TGTGCTAGTGGACTTGGGGACAACAATCAGCCCCAGCATTTT. Its translation is CASGLGDNNQPQHF.

This sequence joins TRBV30 and TRBJ2-7; the D is unclear. The CDR3 is made up of 12 amino acids. Germline values: CDR1 GTSNPN, CDR2 SVGIG (reference sequence). V was pared by 5 bases and J by 5 bases, with 13 bases between. CDR3 residues: CAWVPQSDEQYF. In nucleotides, the CDR3 is TGTGCCTGGGTACCTCAGTCTGACGAGCAGTACTTC.

This rearrangement joins TRBV11-3 to TRBJ2-5; D not resolved. Per germline, CDR1 SGHNT and CDR2 YENEEA. This CDR3 is built from 11 residues. The V gene lost 4 bases and the J gene lost 4 bases, with 4 bases spanning the gap. This CDR3 is CASSYGETQYF. The CDR3 nucleotides read TGTGCCAGCAGCTACGGAGAGACCCAGTACTTC.

The chain has TRBV5-4 and TRBJ2-5, with TRBD1 as a possible D gene (6 bases). Germline V gives CDR1 SGHNT, CDR2 YYREEE (reference sequence). The ends were cut back, 1 base at V and 0 bases at J, with 16 bases in the middle. This CDR3 contains 17 residues. The CDR3 here is CASSLWLARGYQETQYF. CDR3 DNA: TGTGCCAGCAGCTTGTGGCTGGCGAGGGGGTACCAAGAGACCCAGTACTTC.

The rearrangement uses TRBV9 and TRBJ1-3; D gene uncertain. The CDR3 consists of 16 residues. Trimming shortened V by 4 bases and J by 0 bases, and 14 bases separated the two germline ends. Germline V gives CDR1 SGDLS, CDR2 YYNGEE. CDR3 coding DNA: TGTGCCAGCAGCCCCCCGGGGTTCTTCTCTGGAAACACCATATATTTT. Translated, it gives CASSPPGFFSGNTIYF.

The J gene is TRBJ2-2, the V gene TRBV6-6; D remains unclear. Germline V gives CDR1 MNHNY, CDR2 SVGAGI (reference sequence). The CDR3 sequence is 11 residues long. V was clipped by 7 bases and J by 4 bases, with 4 bases between them. DNA for the CDR3: TGTGCCAGCATTGGCACCGGGGAGCTGTTTTTT. Translated, it gives CASIGTGELFF.

The rearrangement uses TRBV2 and TRBJ2-1; 10 nucleotides agree with TRBD2. CDR3 length equals 15 residues. The V gene's germline CDR1 is SNHLY and CDR2 FYNNEI. V shed 6 bases, J shed 4 bases, and the junction held 6 bases outside the gene matches. CDR3 sequence: CASRTGLALYNEQFF. CDR3 nucleotide sequence: TGTGCCAGCAGGACGGGACTAGCGTTGTACAATGAGCAGTTCTTC.

The chain combines TRBV28 with TRBJ2-3; D gene uncertain. V was shortened by 8 bases and J by 6 bases, with 15 bases between the two germline ends. The CDR3 sequence is 13 residues long. In germline, CDR1 is MDHEN, CDR2 SYDVKM. Here the CDR3 reads CASQKPQLDTQYF. Written as DNA, the CDR3 is TGTGCCAGCCAGAAACCCCAGTTGGATACGCAGTATTTT.

Note on this clone: This sample includes further DNA sequences coding for the same CDR3. V and J are TRBV28 and TRBJ1-2; TRBD1 matches at 9 bases. Per germline, CDR1 MDHEN and CDR2 SYDVKM. Trimming at V came to 6 bases and at J to 7 bases, leaving 12 bases not matched to a gene. The CDR3 totals 15 residues. The CDR3 region has the DNA TGTGCCAGCAGGGACAGGGGCCAGCATAGTCGTGGCTACACCTTC. This encodes CASRDRGQHSRGYTF.

The rearrangement joins TRBV5-1 to TRBJ2-2, with 8 positions matching TRBD1. V gave up 4 bases and J gave up 5 bases; unmatched junction bases: 10. Germline CDR1 SGHRS, CDR2 YFSETQ. The CDR3 contains 16 residues. The CDR3 coding sequence is TGCGCCAGCAGCCTTGGGACAGGAGTTTTTACCGGGGAGCTGTTTTTT. This gives the protein CASSLGTGVFTGELFF.

The chain combines TRBV4-2 with TRBJ2-1; 10 nucleotides match TRBD1. CDR3 size: 15 residues. The junction had 3 bases not matched to a gene; V was cut back by 4 bases and J by 3 bases. Germline V CDR1 and CDR2: LGHNA, YNFKEQ. The CDR3 bases are TGTGCCAGCAGCCCCCGGGACAGGGGCTACAATGAGCAGTTCTTC. It encodes CASSPRDRGYNEQFF.

This rearrangement joins TRBV27 to TRBJ2-7; tentatively, D is TRBD1 or TRBD2 (7 bases each). Germline V gene sequence: CDR1 MNHEY, CDR2 SMNVEV (reference sequence). The CDR3 sequence is 15 residues long. The V end was cut by 4 bases, the J end by 3 bases, with 16 bases between. The CDR3 loop reads CASSSRGGPNYEQYF. The DNA for the CDR3 is TGTGCCAGCAGTTCCAGGGGGGGGCCTAACTACGAGCAGTACTTC.

The chain employs TRBV30 and TRBJ1-5; no firm D call. The V gene's germline CDR1 is GTSNPN and CDR2 SVGIG (reference sequence). The CDR3 has 13 residues. V was cut by 2 bases and J by 4 bases, with 9 bases left in between. The CDR3 here is CAWSQGRNQPQHF. CDR3 nucleotide sequence: TGTGCCTGGAGTCAAGGGAGGAATCAGCCCCAGCATTTT.

The CDR3 DNA reads as TGTGCCAGCAGCCAAGGCCTGAACAATGAGCAGTTCTTC. Translated, it gives CASSQGLNNEQFF. This chain uses TRBV14 with TRBJ2-1, with unresolved D. The germline CDR1 and CDR2 sequences are SGHDN and FVKESK. With 1 base removed from V and 5 bases from J, the gap between germline ends came to 6 bases. The length of the CDR3 is 13 residues.

This clone appeared a few times. CDR3 amino acids: CASSDPALNQPQHF. CDR3 nucleotide sequence: TGTGCCAGCAGTGACCCGGCTCTCAATCAGCCCCAGCATTTT. This chain links TRBV2 with TRBJ1-5; no clear D. Trimming pared 3 bases from V and 3 bases from J, leaving 9 bases between. This CDR3 comprises 14 residues. Per the germline V gene, CDR1 is SNHLY and CDR2 is FYNNEI.

Many counts were recorded for this clone. CDR3 sequence: CASRRGSSYEQYF. The CDR3 nucleotides are TGTGCCAGCAGGCGCGGGAGCTCCTACGAGCAGTACTTC. V is TRBV7-2 and J is TRBJ2-7, with 7 bases that match TRBD2. The CDR3 is 13 residues long. Germline CDR1 SGHTA, CDR2 FQGNSA. J was trimmed by 0 bases and V by 6 bases; bases with no gene match: 2.

The chain links TRBV5-1 to TRBJ1-3; 8 nucleotides agree with TRBD1. The V gene end was trimmed by 4 bases and the J gene end by 2 bases; junction bases not matched to a gene: 5. Germline-derived CDR1 and CDR2 are SGHRS and YFSETQ. The length of the CDR3 is 15 residues. The CDR3 nucleotides read TGCGCCAGCAGCCCGGGCAGGGGGCCTGGAAACACCATATATTTT. Translating gives CASSPGRGPGNTIYF.

The rearrangement links TRBV4-1 to TRBJ2-3, with D perhaps TRBD2 (5 bases). V lost 5 bases and J lost 1, with 13 bases in between. Germline V gene data show CDR1 as MGHRA and CDR2 as YSYEKL. This CDR3 spans 15 amino acids. DNA for the CDR3: TGCGCCAGCAGCTCCCTTACTAGGGGCACAGATACGCAGTATTTT. This codes for CASSSLTRGTDTQYF.

This clone was counted only a few times. Other DNA sequences in this sample translate to the same CDR3. The genes are TRBV7-3 and TRBJ2-5, with D unclear. The V end lost 4 bases, the J end lost 5 bases, and 5 bases lay between the germline ends. This CDR3 spans 11 amino acids. Germline V gene sequence: CDR1 SGHTA, CDR2 FQGTGA. CDR3 DNA: TGTGCCAGCAGCTCCGGGGAGACCCAGTACTTC. Its translation is CASSSGETQYF.

V gene TRBV5-6 combines with J gene TRBJ1-4, with 11 bases matching TRBD1. Germline CDR1 and CDR2: SGHDT and YYEEEE. CDR3 size: 17 residues. V shed 4 bases and J 4 bases; nucleotides not matched to a gene: 9. The CDR3 DNA reads TGTGCCAGCAGCCTACGGACAGGGGGCTCTGGTAATGAAAAACTGTTTTTT. Translation: CASSLRTGGSGNEKLFF.

The gene calls are TRBV6-1 and TRBJ1-1; TRBD1 agrees at 7 bases. CDR1 and CDR2 from the germline V gene are MNHNS and SASEGT. J was trimmed by 4 bases and V by 5 bases; bases with no gene match: 7. This CDR3 comprises 14 residues. CDR3 nucleotide sequence: TGTGCCAGCAGTTCAAAGCGGGACAGCACTGAAGCTTTCTTT. Translated, it gives CASSSKRDSTEAFF.